What follows are 8 T cell receptor beta chains derived from one specimen sequenced in a study of control samples from healthy donors and cancer patients. Profiled with immunoSEQ multiplex PCR; TCRdb holds only in-frame clones, not every one. Of approximately 140,000 clones in the sample, over 85% were seen once. The sample was blood. Receptors originate from a man aged 25-45 years in good health.

The genes are TRBV6-6 and TRBJ2-7; D is tentatively TRBD1 or TRBD2 (5 bases each). The CDR3 has 14 amino acids. Per the germline V gene, CDR1 is MNHNY and CDR2 is SVGAGI (reference sequence). V dropped 6 bases and J dropped 0 bases, with 12 bases sitting between them. CDR3 nucleotides: TGTGCCAGCAGGGGACGGGTGAGCTCCTACGAGCAGTACTTC. Its translation is CASRGRVSSYEQYF.

The chain couples TRBV20-1 to TRBJ2-5, with D perhaps matching TRBD1 or TRBD2 (5 bases each). The CDR3 has 17 residues. Per the germline V gene, CDR1 is DFQATT and CDR2 is SNEGSKA (reference sequence). V gave up 3 bases and J gave up 3 bases, with 23 bases separating them. This chain's CDR3 is CSASDWQGRPGKETQYF. The CDR3 nucleotides read TGCAGTGCTAGTGATTGGCAGGGCCGACCGGGAAAAGAGACCCAGTACTTC.

Only one count was recorded for this clone. The V and J genes are TRBV15 and TRBJ1-6; no firm D call. V lost 0 bases and J 2 bases, leaving 8 bases between the germline ends. CDR1 and CDR2 from the germline V gene are LNHNV and YYDKDF (reference sequence). CDR3 length: 16 amino acids. The DNA for the CDR3 is TGTGCCACCAGCAGAGATAACAGTACCTATAATTCACCCCTCCACTTT. It codes for CATSRDNSTYNSPLHF.

This sequence joins TRBV29-1 and TRBJ2-1, with TRBD2 identical over 11 bases. With V trimmed by 4 bases and J by 0 bases, 5 bases remained unmatched. Germline V CDR1 and CDR2: SQVTM, ANQGSEA. The CDR3 loop spans 16 amino acids. Here the CDR3 DNA reads TGCAGCGTTGTACTAGCGGGAGTAAGCTCCTACAATGAGCAGTTCTTC. Amino acid sequence: CSVVLAGVSSYNEQFF.

This clone has more than one count but fewer than ten. In DNA form, the CDR3 reads TGTGCCAGCAGCCCAGGGGACGGGAGCTCGAGCTCCTACGAGCAGTACTTC. It specifies CASSPGDGSSSSYEQYF. The chain is built from TRBV3-1 (or the pseudogene TRBV3-2) and TRBJ2-7; D possibly matches TRBD1 or TRBD2 (6 bases each). From germline, CDR1 is LGHDT and CDR2 YNNKEL (reference sequence). The CDR3 runs 17 residues. V lost 4 bases and J lost 0, with 19 bases in between.

J is TRBJ1-6 and V is TRBV7-9; D not certain. Trimming left V 7 bases short and J 4 bases short, with 11 bases between. Germline CDR1 SEHNR, CDR2 FQNEAQ (reference sequence). The CDR3 is 14 amino acids. The CDR3 DNA reads as TGTGCCAGCAACTTGGAACAGTATAATTCACCCCTCCACTTT. Translated, it gives CASNLEQYNSPLHF.

The rearrangement uses TRBV4-2 and TRBJ1-1; 9 bases agree with TRBD1. Germline V lookup: CDR1 LGHNA, CDR2 YNFKEQ. This CDR3 is built from 15 residues. V lost 0 bases, J lost 10 bases, and 9 bases stayed unmatched. The CDR3, as DNA: TGTGCCAGCAGCCAAGAGGTCAACAGGGGGCTCGTAGCTTTCTTT. Protein product: CASSQEVNRGLVAFF.

This sequence joins TRBV4-3 and TRBJ2-7, with TRBD2 identical over 11 bases. The V gene's germline CDR1 is LGHNA and CDR2 YSLEER. The V gene end was trimmed by 4 bases and the J gene end by 3 bases; junction bases not matched to a gene: 5. This CDR3 has 15 residues. The CDR3 region is CASSRVAGGDYEQYF. CDR3 sequence (DNA): TGCGCCAGCAGCCGAGTAGCGGGAGGGGACTACGAGCAGTACTTC.